The rows below give T cell receptor beta chains drawn from one sample of a study of CD8+CD57+ T cells in acquired aplastic anemia. TCRdb re-analysed the reads in MiXCR, keeping a single row per CDR3 protein. The repertoire holds about 420,000 distinct CDR3 sequences, with 55% to 75% as singletons. Sequences were obtained from sorted CD4+, CD8+, or CD8+CD57+ T cells (not recorded which) from PBMCs. These receptors came from a human donor in good health, serving as a control. Each CDR3 is given without its conserved first and last residue. A D gene is named only where the DNA matches it firmly.

D	J	V	CDR3
.	TRBJ2-3	TRBV11-3	ASSLETRRTDTQY
.	TRBJ2-1	TRBV5-1	ASSTRGDNDEQF
.	TRBJ2-2	TRBV6-6	ASTLQPRNTGELF
.	TRBJ2-7	TRBV2	ATSRDQGGVGY
TRBD1	TRBJ1-1	TRBV5-5	ASSLTTGAGTEAF
TRBD2	TRBJ2-2	TRBV7-2	ASSPWTSGGTGELF
TRBD1	TRBJ2-1	TRBV6-5	ASSPNRGGPYNEQF
.	TRBJ2-7	TRBV2	ASSEIRTAGNEQY
TRBD1	TRBJ2-7	TRBV5-4	ASSQGGNTSYEQY
.	TRBJ2-7	TRBV9	ASSLTCGVTGNEQY
.	TRBJ2-6	TRBV2	VSRSEANVLT
TRBD2	TRBJ2-1	TRBV5-1	ASSLGDYEHEQF
.	TRBJ2-3	TRBV5-1	ASSITTDTQY
.	TRBJ1-5	TRBV29-1	SAAAGTNQPQH
.	TRBJ2-3	TRBV7-9	ASSPERTGAGDTQY
.	TRBJ1-2	TRBV7-2	ASSLAAGWIYGYT
.	TRBJ1-2	TRBV9	ASSPVARHTGAS
.	TRBJ2-7	TRBV2	ASSRDQSSYEQY
.	TRBJ1-6	TRBV14	ASSQWGGHGYTY
TRBD1	TRBJ1-6	TRBV7-2	ASSLEGQCSPLH
.	TRBJ2-7	TRBV7-2	ASSRSGPGQREQY
TRBD1	TRBJ2-3	TRBV18	ASSTGGATDTQY
.	TRBJ2-3	TRBV15	ATSRDKGTDTQY
.	TRBJ1-2	TRBV7-2	ASSFDSKYGYT
.	TRBJ2-1	TRBV29-1	SSGRQYNEQF
.	TRBJ1-2	TRBV7-2	ASSLPFRGAGGYT
.	TRBJ1-6	TRBV19	ASSIGSGPLGSPLH
TRBD2	TRBJ2-1	TRBV29-1	SVGGRGEQF
TRBD2	TRBJ2-7	TRBV7-2	ASVAGAYEQY
.	TRBJ2-1	TRBV4-1	ASSQEQSRNEQF
.	TRBJ2-2	TRBV7-3	ASSRNGQNTGELF
.	TRBJ2-3	TRBV7-6	ASSSRLGADTQY
.	TRBJ1-2	TRBV12-3/TRBV12-4	ASFKPDRNYGYT